This T cell receptor beta chain was recorded in a study of blood T cell repertoires in COVID-19. For the study at large: Samples taken during acute and convalescent COVID-19 were collected in the United States, Italy and Spain. T cells, B-cell-depleted T cells, or PBMCs provided the cDNA or gDNA that served as material.

Source study methods: Quantification of nucleated cells was approximated via reference gene primer amplification. Assay used: immunoSEQ multiplex PCR; TCRdb lists only in-frame clones, some missing. V and J calls and clone size are as listed in that table; D and trimming were resolved from the DNA. The table has 200,000 or so clones, 82% seen once. Germline-derived CDR1 and CDR2 are DFQATT and SNEGSKA (reference sequence). Trimming pared 3 bases from V and 12 bases from J, leaving 12 bases between. The CDR3 is made up of 11 amino acids. This receptor was obtained from a woman aged 25 to 39 with acute or convalescent COVID-19. The rearrangement joins TRBV20-1 to TRBJ2-1; D gene unclear. The sequenced sample consisted of peripheral blood. The CDR3 DNA reads as TGCAGTGCTAGGTTTGGAGCGTTGCAGTTCTTC. This sequence encodes CSARFGALQFF.